This T cell receptor beta chain was sequenced in a study of a mutant IDH1 vaccine in newly diagnosed glioma. Study results and caveats: Evidence of vaccine-induced immune responses was documented in approximately 93% of patients.

The assay was immunoSEQ multiplex PCR, and TCRdb's table has in-frame clones only and misses some. Of some 71,000 clones listed, approximately 86% were seen once; the top ten hold 1.5% to 2.5%. In the case of this clone: Its matching antigen is unknown.

Time point: week 35, safety follow-up. Topical imiquimod accompanied each vaccine dose, which consisted of 300 ug of mutant IDH1 20-mer peptide. V lost 1 base and J lost 2; bases outside the gene matches: 11. The length of the CDR3 is 17 residues. Germline CDR1 is SGHNT and CDR2 is YYREEE (reference sequence). The sequence was collected from a young man with glioma. Source: PBMCs, taken from a glioma patient whose treatment included an IDH1 peptide vaccine. The J gene is TRBJ2-5, the V gene TRBV5-4; TRBD2 aligns across 7 bases. The CDR3 here is CASSLLGGGRSQETQYF. The CDR3 DNA sequence: TGTGCCAGCAGCTTGTTGGGGGGAGGGAGATCTCAAGAGACCCAGTACTTC.